The clone carrying this TCR beta chain was observed a single time. CDR1 is MDHEN, CDR2 SYDVKM, per germline. The CDR3 contains 13 residues. Trimming left V 7 bases short and J 5 bases short, with 14 bases between. PCR used 60 Vbeta primers and 13 Jbeta primers. Method: immunoSEQ multiplex PCR; TCRdb's copy keeps in-frame clones and lacks some. The sample lists 80,000 to 100,000 clones, around 77% seen once, with around 3% in the top ten. The data were taken from a study of cytomegalovirus exposure and HLA in healthy donors. Sequenced sample: PBMCs. The clonotype originates from a man aged 35-49 years in good health and CMV-seronegative. V is TRBV28 and J is TRBJ1-2, with D perhaps TRBD1 (6 bases). Written as DNA, the CDR3 is TGTGCCAGCAAAGAGGGGGGGGTTTATGGCTACACCTTC. Amino acid sequence: CASKEGGVYGYTF.